What follows describes a single TCR beta chain. At one of its ends the junction is not consistent with the germline gene, which may arise from a read error. This record comes from a study of blood T cell repertoires in COVID-19. Overall study context: The samples span acute and convalescent COVID-19 from the United States, Italy and Spain. From T cells, B-cell-depleted T cells, or PBMCs came the material, which was cDNA or gDNA.

Germline CDR1 DFQATT, CDR2 SNEGSKA (reference sequence). This CDR3 is built from 10 residues. Study processing details: The assay estimated nucleated cells by amplifying reference gene primers. The method was immunoSEQ multiplex PCR; TCRdb's version includes in-frame clones alone and lacks a portion of them. The DNA gave D and trimming, while V, J and clone size come from that table. The sample includes some 16,000 clones, 65% to 90% of them seen just once. The chain uses TRBV20-1 and TRBJ1-1; no reliable D call. This TCR derives from a human donor with active COVID-19. The donor label of this sample is uncertain. Sequencing was carried out using peripheral blood. In nucleotides, the CDR3 is TGCAGTGCTAGAGATGAGGCACTAATCTTT. Protein sequence: CSARDEALIF.